Listed below are T cell receptor beta chains from one sample, sequenced in a study of blood T cell repertoires in COVID-19. Here immunoSEQ multiplex PCR was the method, and the copy in TCRdb shows in-frame clones only, minus some. The data hold 200,000 to 300,000 clones, with about 80% observed a single time. Sequencing used peripheral blood. These receptors were taken from a woman of 80 years or more with acute or convalescent COVID-19. CDR3s include the opening cysteine and the closing phenylalanine or tryptophan.

v_gene	j_gene	CDR3aa
TRBV5-1	TRBJ2-4	CASSLGAGLKNIQYF
TRBV2	TRBJ1-3	CASEQDRGLRNTIYF
TRBV19	TRBJ2-1	CATRLARQNYNEQFF
TRBV7-3	TRBJ2-5	CASSSGLAGGKETQYF
TRBV18	TRBJ2-7	CASSPPGQGGYEQYF
TRBV6-5	TRBJ1-5	CASRVDRGNQPQHF
TRBV18	TRBJ1-2	CASSPSAGAYGYTF
TRBV25-1	TRBJ1-2	CASSEGLGHTF
TRBV7-2	TRBJ2-7	CASSLAGSAGRPLVF
TRBV3-1/TRBV3-2	TRBJ1-1	CASSQGGGRAFF
TRBV18	TRBJ2-7	CASSPEGRTSYEQYF
TRBV28	TRBJ2-7	CASSSTGSSYEQYF
TRBV27	TRBJ1-4	CASSFAKTGYNEKLFF
TRBV28	TRBJ2-6	CASSGGSGANVLTF
TRBV6-2/TRBV6-3	TRBJ2-5	CASSGLAGGPAQETQYF